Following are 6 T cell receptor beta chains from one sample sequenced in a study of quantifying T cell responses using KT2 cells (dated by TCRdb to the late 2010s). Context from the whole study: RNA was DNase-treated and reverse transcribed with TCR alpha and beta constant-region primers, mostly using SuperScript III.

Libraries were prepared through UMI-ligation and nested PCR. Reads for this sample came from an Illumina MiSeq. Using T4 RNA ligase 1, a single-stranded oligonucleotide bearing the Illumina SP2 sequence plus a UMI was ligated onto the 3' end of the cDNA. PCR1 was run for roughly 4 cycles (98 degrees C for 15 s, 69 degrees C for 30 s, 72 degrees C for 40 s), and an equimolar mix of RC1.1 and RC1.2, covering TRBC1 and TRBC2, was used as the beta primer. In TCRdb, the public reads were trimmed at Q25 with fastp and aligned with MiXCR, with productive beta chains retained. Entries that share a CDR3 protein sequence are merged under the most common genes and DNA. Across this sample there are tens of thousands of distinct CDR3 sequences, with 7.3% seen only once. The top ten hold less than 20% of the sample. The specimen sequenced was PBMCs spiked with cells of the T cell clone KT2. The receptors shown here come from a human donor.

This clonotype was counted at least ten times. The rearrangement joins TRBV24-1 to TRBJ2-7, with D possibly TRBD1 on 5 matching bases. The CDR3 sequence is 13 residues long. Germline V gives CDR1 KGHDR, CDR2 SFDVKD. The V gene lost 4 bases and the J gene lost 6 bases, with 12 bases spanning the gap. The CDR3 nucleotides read TGTGCCACCAGTGAGCCCCACAGGCGCGAGCAGTACTTC. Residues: CATSEPHRREQYF.

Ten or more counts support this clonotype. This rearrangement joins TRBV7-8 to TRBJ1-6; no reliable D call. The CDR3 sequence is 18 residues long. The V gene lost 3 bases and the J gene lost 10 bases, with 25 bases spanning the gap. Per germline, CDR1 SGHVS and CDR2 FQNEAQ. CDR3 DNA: TGTGCCAGCAGCTTTTGGCGGGTAGACCCATCATTGAACTCACCCCTCCACTTT. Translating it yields CASSFWRVDPSLNSPLHF.

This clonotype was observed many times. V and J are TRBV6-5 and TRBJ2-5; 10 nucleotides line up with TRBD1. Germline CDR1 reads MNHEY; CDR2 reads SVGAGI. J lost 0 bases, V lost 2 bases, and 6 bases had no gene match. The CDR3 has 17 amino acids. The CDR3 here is CASSYTWGQGYQETQYF. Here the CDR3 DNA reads TGTGCCAGCAGTTACACCTGGGGACAGGGGTACCAAGAGACCCAGTACTTC.

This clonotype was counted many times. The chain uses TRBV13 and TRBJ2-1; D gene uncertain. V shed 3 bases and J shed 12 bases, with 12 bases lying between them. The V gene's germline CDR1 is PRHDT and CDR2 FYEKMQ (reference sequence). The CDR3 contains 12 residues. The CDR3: CASSFSRLGQFF. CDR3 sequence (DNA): TGTGCCAGCAGCTTTTCCCGTTTAGGGCAGTTCTTC.

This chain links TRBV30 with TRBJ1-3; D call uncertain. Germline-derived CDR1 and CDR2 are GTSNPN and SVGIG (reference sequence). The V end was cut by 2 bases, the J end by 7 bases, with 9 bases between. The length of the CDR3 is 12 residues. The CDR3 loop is CAWSRSTNTIYF. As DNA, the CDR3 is TGTGCCTGGAGTAGGTCGACCAACACCATATATTTT.

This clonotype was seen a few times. CDR3 coding DNA: TGCGCCAGCAGCCCGTCTGGTCTAGCGGCCTTATATACTACGCAGTATTTT. Amino acids: CASSPSGLAALYTTQYF. This chain uses TRBV5-1 with TRBJ2-3; 7 nucleotides match TRBD2. With V trimmed by 4 bases and J by 8 bases, 19 bases remained unmatched. The CDR3 loop spans 17 amino acids. Germline loops: CDR1 SGHRS, CDR2 YFSETQ.